The present entry profiles one TCR beta chain with its context. Combining iRepertoire HTBI primers with Arm-PCR of CDR3 regions, the authors built TCR beta libraries. TCRdb reprocessed the multiplex PCR reads with MiXCR, giving one entry per CDR3 protein. The sample has 350,000 to 450,000 distinct CDR3 sequences, less than 25% seen once. This sample is part of a study of regulatory T cells in long-lasting Graves disease. The time point denotes: persistent/refractory GD, antithyroid drugs over 5 years with positive TRAb. There was RNA extracted from PBMCs, and the TCR library was made from it. V shed 6 bases and J 0 bases; nucleotides not matched to a gene: 7. CDR3 length: 15 amino acids. The germline CDR1 and CDR2 sequences are DFQATT and SNEGSKA (reference sequence).

The material sequenced was peripheral blood mononuclear cells (PBMCs), taken when the disease was refractory, from a patient treated with antithyroid drugs. The origin of this receptor is a female donor with Graves disease. The rearrangement links TRBV20-1 to TRBJ1-5; 8 positions agree with TRBD1. The chain's CDR3 is CSAPFDRGSNQPQHF. For the CDR3, the DNA is TGCAGTGCCCCCTTCGACAGGGGTAGCAATCAGCCCCAGCATTTT.